The 8 T cell receptor beta chains listed next were all sequenced from one sample in a study of blood T cell repertoires in COVID-19. The assay was immunoSEQ multiplex PCR, and TCRdb's table has in-frame clones only and misses some. The sample yields some 400,000 clones, more than 85% seen once. Sequenced material: PBMCs or T cells enriched from blood (not recorded which). These TCRs come from a woman aged 40-49 years who had been exposed to COVID-19.

V gene TRBV18 combines with J gene TRBJ2-7; a weak D match, TRBD1 (5 bases). CDR3 length equals 15 residues. V was shortened by 1 base and J by 5 bases, with 15 bases between the two germline ends. The germline gives CDR1 KGHSH, CDR2 LQKENI. The CDR3 here is CASSPRTKGINEQYF. CDR3 DNA: TGTGCCAGCTCACCACGCACGAAGGGGATCAACGAGCAGTACTTC.

J is TRBJ2-3 and V is TRBV7-8; TRBD1 might be the D (6 bases). The germline gives CDR1 SGHVS, CDR2 FQNEAQ. This CDR3 comprises 15 residues. V was trimmed by 1 base and J by 5 bases, leaving 13 bases between them. CDR3 sequence: CASSLGGPKGDTQYF. CDR3 coding DNA: TGTGCCAGCAGCTTAGGGGGGCCTAAAGGAGATACGCAGTATTTT.

The V and J genes are TRBV25-1 and TRBJ2-2; 10 bases match TRBD1. Germline V gene sequence: CDR1 MGHDK, CDR2 SYGVNS. V was clipped by 10 bases and J by 7 bases; unmatched bases: 9. The CDR3 is 14 residues long. The CDR3: CATRDRGDGGELFF. Here the CDR3 DNA reads TGTGCCACCCGGGACAGGGGTGATGGCGGGGAGCTGTTTTTT.

The rearrangement links TRBV7-8 to TRBJ2-2; 8 bases are shared with TRBD1. Germline V gene lookup returns CDR1 SGHVS and CDR2 FQNEAQ. V lost 5 bases to trimming and J lost 5 bases; unmatched junction nucleotides: 10. The CDR3 has 16 amino acids. CDR3 residues: CASSPGQGAWTGELFF. The CDR3 coding sequence is TGTGCCAGCAGCCCGGGGCAGGGGGCATGGACCGGGGAGCTGTTTTTT.

CDR3 sequence (DNA): TGCAGCGTCTCAGGATCCTATGGCTACACCTTC. It encodes CSVSGSYGYTF. The chain links TRBV29-1 to TRBJ1-2; the D is unclear. Germline V CDR1 and CDR2: SQVTM, ANQGSEA. This CDR3 region has 11 residues. V was cut by 6 bases and J by 4 bases, with 9 bases left in between. Based on the CDR3 plus reference TRBV29-1 and TRBJ1-2, the full variable domain is SAVISQKPSRDICQRGTSLTIQCQVDSQVTMMFWYRQQPGQSLTLIATANQGSEATYESGFVIDKFPISRPNLTFSTLTVSNMSPEDSSIYLCSVSGSYGYTFGSGTRLTVV.

The gene calls are TRBV5-1 and TRBJ1-2; D perhaps matches TRBD1 (6 bases). This CDR3 has 14 amino acids. The V end was cut by 5 bases, the J end by 0 bases, with 11 bases between. The germline V gene has CDR1 SGHRS and CDR2 YFSETQ. The CDR3 nucleotides are TGCGCCAGCAGTCACTCAGGGGCTAACTATGGCTACACCTTC. Its translation: CASSHSGANYGYTF.

The chain recombines TRBV19 with TRBJ2-1; TRBD2 might be the D (6 bases). The V end lost 6 bases, the J end lost 6 bases, and 18 bases lay between the germline ends. CDR1 is LNHDA, CDR2 SQIVND, per germline (reference sequence). This CDR3 comprises 15 residues. The CDR3 spells CASRIRGESLNEQFF. DNA of the CDR3: TGTGCCAGTAGGATTCGCGGGGAGTCTCTCAATGAGCAGTTCTTC.

The V and J genes are TRBV2 and TRBJ1-5, with D perhaps TRBD1 (5 bases). V dropped 7 bases and J dropped 2 bases, with 6 bases sitting between them. Per germline, CDR1 SNHLY and CDR2 FYNNEI. The CDR3 has 12 amino acids. DNA of the CDR3: TGTGCCAGCACCAGGGGCAATCAGCCCCAGCATTTT. Its protein product is CASTRGNQPQHF.